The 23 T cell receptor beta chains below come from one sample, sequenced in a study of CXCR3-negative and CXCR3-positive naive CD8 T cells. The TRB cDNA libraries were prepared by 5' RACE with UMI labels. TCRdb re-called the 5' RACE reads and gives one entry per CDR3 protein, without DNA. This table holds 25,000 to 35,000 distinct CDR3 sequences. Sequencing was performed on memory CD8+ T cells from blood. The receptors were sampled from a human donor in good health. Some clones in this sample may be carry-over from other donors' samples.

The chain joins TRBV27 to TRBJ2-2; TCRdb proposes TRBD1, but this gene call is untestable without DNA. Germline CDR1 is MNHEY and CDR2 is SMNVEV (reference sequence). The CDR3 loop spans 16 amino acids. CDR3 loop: CASSGAGTVNTGELFF.

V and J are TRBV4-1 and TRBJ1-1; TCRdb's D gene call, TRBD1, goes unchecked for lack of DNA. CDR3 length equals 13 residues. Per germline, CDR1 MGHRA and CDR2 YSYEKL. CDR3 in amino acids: CASGLTGSAEAFF.

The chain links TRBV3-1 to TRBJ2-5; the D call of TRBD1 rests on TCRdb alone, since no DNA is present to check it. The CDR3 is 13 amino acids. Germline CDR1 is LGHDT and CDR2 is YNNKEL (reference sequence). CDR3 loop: CASSQGPRETQYF.

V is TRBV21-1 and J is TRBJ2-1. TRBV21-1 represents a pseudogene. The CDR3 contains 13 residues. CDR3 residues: CASSKGGYVAQFF.

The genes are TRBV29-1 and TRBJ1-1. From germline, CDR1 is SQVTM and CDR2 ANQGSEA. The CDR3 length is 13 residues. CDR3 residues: CSVTEGNTNEAFF. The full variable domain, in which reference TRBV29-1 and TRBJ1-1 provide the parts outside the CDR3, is SAVISQKPSRDICQRGTSLTIQCQVDSQVTMMFWYRQQPGQSLTLIATANQGSEATYESGFVIDKFPISRPNLTFSTLTVSNMSPEDSSIYLCSVTEGNTNEAFFGQGTRLTVV.

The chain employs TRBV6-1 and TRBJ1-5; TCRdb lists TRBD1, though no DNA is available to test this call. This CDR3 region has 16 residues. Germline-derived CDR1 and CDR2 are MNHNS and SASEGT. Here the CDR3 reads CASIRGQGDSNQPQHF.

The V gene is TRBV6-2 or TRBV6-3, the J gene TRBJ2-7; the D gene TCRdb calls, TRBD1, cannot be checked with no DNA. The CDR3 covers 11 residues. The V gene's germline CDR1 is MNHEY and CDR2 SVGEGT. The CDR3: CASTGGYEQYF.

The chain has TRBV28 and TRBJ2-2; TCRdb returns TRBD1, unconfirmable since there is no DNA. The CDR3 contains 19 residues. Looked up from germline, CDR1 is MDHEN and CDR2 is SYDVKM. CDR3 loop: CASSFHQTQGGWDTGELFF.

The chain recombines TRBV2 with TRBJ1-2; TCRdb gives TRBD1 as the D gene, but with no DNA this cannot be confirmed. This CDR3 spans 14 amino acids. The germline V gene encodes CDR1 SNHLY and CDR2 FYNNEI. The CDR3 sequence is CASSGVGVKYGYTF.

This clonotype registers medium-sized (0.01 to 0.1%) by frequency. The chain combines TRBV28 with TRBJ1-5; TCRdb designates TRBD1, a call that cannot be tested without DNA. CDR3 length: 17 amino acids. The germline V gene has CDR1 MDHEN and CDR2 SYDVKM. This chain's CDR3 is CASSLMGAGQGYQPQHF.

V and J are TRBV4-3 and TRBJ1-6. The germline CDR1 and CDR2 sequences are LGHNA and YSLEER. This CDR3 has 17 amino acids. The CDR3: CASSQDRGAPYNSPLHF.

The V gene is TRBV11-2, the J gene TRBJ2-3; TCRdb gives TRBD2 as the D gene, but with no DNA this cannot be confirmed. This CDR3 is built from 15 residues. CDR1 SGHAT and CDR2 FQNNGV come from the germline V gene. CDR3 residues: CASSLMRGGADTQYF.

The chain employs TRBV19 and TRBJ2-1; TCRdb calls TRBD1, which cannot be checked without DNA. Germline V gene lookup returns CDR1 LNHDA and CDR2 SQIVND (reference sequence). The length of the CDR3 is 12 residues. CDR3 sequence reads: CASSIGGHQQFF.

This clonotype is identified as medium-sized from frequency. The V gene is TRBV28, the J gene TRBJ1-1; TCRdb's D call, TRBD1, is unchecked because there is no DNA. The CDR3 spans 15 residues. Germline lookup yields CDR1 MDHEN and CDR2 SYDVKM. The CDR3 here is CASRVTGGSDTEAFF.

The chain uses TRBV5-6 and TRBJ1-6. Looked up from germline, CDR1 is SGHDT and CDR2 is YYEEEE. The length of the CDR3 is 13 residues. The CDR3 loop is CASSLSAASPLHF.

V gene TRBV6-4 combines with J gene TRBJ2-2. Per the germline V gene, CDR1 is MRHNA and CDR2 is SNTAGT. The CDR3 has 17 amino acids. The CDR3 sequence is CASSDSSGFPDTGELFF.

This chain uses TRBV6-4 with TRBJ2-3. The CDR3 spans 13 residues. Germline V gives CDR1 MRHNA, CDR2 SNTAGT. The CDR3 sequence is CASSVSGTDTQYF.

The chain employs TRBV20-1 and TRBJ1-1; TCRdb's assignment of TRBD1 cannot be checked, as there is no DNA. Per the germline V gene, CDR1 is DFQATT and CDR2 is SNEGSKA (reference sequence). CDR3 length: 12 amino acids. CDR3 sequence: CSAPEGATEAFF.

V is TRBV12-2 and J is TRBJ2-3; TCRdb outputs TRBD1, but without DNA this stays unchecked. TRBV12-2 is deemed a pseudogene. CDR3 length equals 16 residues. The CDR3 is CASRSKGRGRTDTQYF.

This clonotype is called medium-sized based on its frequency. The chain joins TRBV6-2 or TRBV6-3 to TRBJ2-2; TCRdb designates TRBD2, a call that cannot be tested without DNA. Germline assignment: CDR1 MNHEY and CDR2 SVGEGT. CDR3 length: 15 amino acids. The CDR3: CASSITSGDTGELFF.

CDR3 loop: CASSHSGGYSEQFF. The chain employs TRBV4-3 and TRBJ2-1; no DNA is available, so the TRBD1 call from TCRdb remains unchecked. CDR3 length equals 14 residues. Germline lookup yields CDR1 LGHNA and CDR2 YSLEER.

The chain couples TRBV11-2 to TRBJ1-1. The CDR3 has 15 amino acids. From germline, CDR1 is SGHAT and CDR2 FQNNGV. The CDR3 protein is CASSLGPAERDEAFF.

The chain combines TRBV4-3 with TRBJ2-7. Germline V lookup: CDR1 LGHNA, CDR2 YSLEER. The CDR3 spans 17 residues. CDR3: CASSQDHTLQVCYEQYF.